A selection of T cell receptor beta chains follows, all from one sample in a study of regulatory T cells in long-lasting Graves disease. TCRdb re-analysed the multiplex PCR reads in MiXCR, keeping a single row per CDR3 protein. The table includes fewer than 550,000 distinct CDR3 sequences, 15% to 20% detected once. This sample was shared with a second study, whose subject was T cells in Graves' hyperthyroidism and ophthalmopathy.

The material sequenced was peripheral blood mononuclear cells (PBMCs), taken at new diagnosis, from a patient treated with antithyroid drugs. The source is a woman aged 40-60 years with Graves disease. CDR3s include the opening cysteine and the closing phenylalanine or tryptophan. D genes are given only for firm matches. Only some rows state a clone size, as once, few, many or a class for expanded clones.

>TRBV6-1|many|.|TRBJ1-1|13
TGTGCCAGCGGCTACAGATCGAACACTGAAGCTTTCTTT
CASGYRSNTEAFF
>TRBV5-6|few|TRBD1|TRBJ1-2|15
TGTGCCAGCAGGACCACAGGGGGGCATTTGGGGGGCTACACCTTC
CASRTTGGHLGGYTF
>TRBV4-1|.|.|TRBJ2-7|16
TGCGCCAGCAGCCAAGATCGGACAGAGCCGTCCTACGAGCAGTACTTC
CASSQDRTEPSYEQYF
>TRBV11-2|few|.|TRBJ1-1|13
TGTGCCAGCAGCTCCTCAGGGCCGACTGAAGCTTTCTTT
CASSSSGPTEAFF
>TRBV6-1|many|.|TRBJ1-1|11
TGTGCCAGCATGCTTCCCACTGAAGCTTTCTTT
CASMLPTEAFF
>TRBV20-1|.|.|TRBJ1-1|15
TGCAGTGCTAGCGGCGGACAGTTCATGAACACTGAAGCTTTCTTT
CSASGGQFMNTEAFF
>TRBV27|many|.|TRBJ2-2|15
TGTGCCAGCAGTTTAGTGTCAGGGGCCTCCGGGGAGCTGTTTTTT
CASSLVSGASGELFF
>TRBV10-2|.|.|TRBJ2-7|13
TGCGCCAGTACTCCCGGGGAACTTTACGAGCAGTACTTC
CASTPGELYEQYF
>TRBV3-1|many|.|TRBJ1-1|14
TGTGCCGGCAGCCAAAAGCCATTGGGGACTGAAGCTTTCTTT
CAGSQKPLGTEAFF
>TRBV2|many|TRBD1|TRBJ1-6|14
TGTGCCAGTCGGGACAGCTCCTATAATTCACCCCTCCACTTT
CASRDSSYNSPLHF
>TRBV2|many|.|TRBJ1-1|13
TGTGCCAGCAAGGGGGATCTGAACACTGAAGCTTTCTTT
CASKGDLNTEAFF
>TRBV11-2|.|.|TRBJ2-5|17
TGTGCCAGCAGCTCCATGAACTACTGGGATACTCAAGAGACCCAGTACTTC
CASSSMNYWDTQETQYF